A single sample gave rise to the 14 T cell receptor beta chains below, sequenced in a study of blood T cell repertoires in COVID-19. The assay was immunoSEQ multiplex PCR, and TCRdb's table has in-frame clones only and misses some. The sample includes hundreds of thousands of clones, 80% to 90% of them seen just once. Input material: PBMCs or T cells enriched from blood (not recorded which). The receptors shown here come from a middle-aged woman with acute COVID-19.

J is TRBJ1-2 and V is TRBV5-1; D gene ambiguous. Deletions cut 5 bases from V and 0 bases from J, with 17 bases between. The CDR3 spans 16 residues. Germline loops: CDR1 SGHRS, CDR2 YFSETQ. For the CDR3, the DNA is TGCGCCAGCAGTTACGACCGACAAGGCCCTAACTATGGCTACACCTTC. Its translation: CASSYDRQGPNYGYTF.

This chain connects TRBV6-5 to TRBJ1-6, with 8 bases lining up with TRBD1. Looked up from germline, CDR1 is MNHEY and CDR2 is SVGAGI. Unmatched junction bases numbered 10, after V lost 6 bases and J lost 9 bases. This CDR3 is built from 15 residues. CDR3 sequence reads: CASSPQGAMGSPLHF. As DNA, the CDR3 is TGTGCCAGCAGCCCCCAGGGGGCCATGGGTTCACCCCTCCACTTT.

J is TRBJ1-1 and V is TRBV6-5, with no clear D. The CDR3 extends over 13 amino acids. Trimming took off 0 bases at V and 3 bases at J, with 5 bases between the two ends. Germline V gene lookup returns CDR1 MNHEY and CDR2 SVGAGI. The CDR3 DNA sequence: TGTGCCAGCAGTTACTCCCGGTACACTGAAGCTTTCTTT. The encoded protein is CASSYSRYTEAFF.

This chain connects TRBV28 to TRBJ2-7; 10 bases map to TRBD1. The ends lost 5 bases at V and 0 bases at J; junction bases unmatched: 4. CDR3 size: 15 residues. Germline V gene lookup returns CDR1 MDHEN and CDR2 SYDVKM. DNA for the CDR3: TGTGCCAGCAGTAAGACAGGGGGCTACTCCTACGAGCAGTACTTC. It encodes CASSKTGGYSYEQYF.

CDR3 sequence reads: CATGEQGASGNTIYF. CDR3 bases: TGTGCCACCGGCGAACAGGGGGCATCTGGAAACACCATATATTTT. This sequence joins TRBV10-3 and TRBJ1-3, with 9 positions matching TRBD1. The V gene end was trimmed by 10 bases and the J gene end by 1 base; junction bases not matched to a gene: 8. The CDR3 has 15 residues. Germline CDR1 reads ENHRY; CDR2 reads SYGVKD.

The rearrangement uses TRBV5-1 and TRBJ1-1; a possible D gene is TRBD1 (6 bases). CDR3 length: 14 amino acids. Germline V gives CDR1 SGHRS, CDR2 YFSETQ. Trimming cost V 4 bases and J 4 bases, with 14 bases left between them. As DNA, the CDR3 is TGCGCCAGCAGCCAGGACTGGGGGCGCACTGAAGCTTTCTTT. Its protein product is CASSQDWGRTEAFF.

As DNA, the CDR3 is TGCGCCAGCAGTGCCCGGTCCTACGAGCAGTACTTC. It specifies CASSARSYEQYF. This sequence joins TRBV10-2 and TRBJ2-7, with D unresolved. V was clipped by 4 bases and J by 1 base, with 5 bases between them. Germline assignment: CDR1 WSHSY and CDR2 SAAADI. The CDR3 runs to 12 residues.

V usage is TRBV3-1 (or the pseudogene TRBV3-2) and J usage is TRBJ2-7; D uncertain. Germline CDR1 reads LGHDT; CDR2 reads YNNKEL (reference sequence). V was trimmed by 0 bases and J by 3 bases, leaving 6 bases between them. This CDR3 spans 13 amino acids. The CDR3 coding sequence is TGTGCCAGCAGCCAAGATTTCGGCTACGAGCAGTACTTC. Translation gives CASSQDFGYEQYF.

This clone was recorded only once. The V and J genes are TRBV28 and TRBJ2-4, with D possibly being TRBD1 (6 bases). The CDR3 is 16 residues long. Trimming took off 2 bases at V and 0 bases at J, with 11 bases between the two ends. Germline lookup yields CDR1 MDHEN and CDR2 SYDVKM. CDR3 amino acids: CASSLRDNIAKNIQYF. Written as DNA, the CDR3 is TGTGCCAGCAGTTTAAGGGACAACATAGCCAAAAACATTCAGTACTTC. The full variable domain, completed using reference TRBV28 and TRBJ2-4, is DVKVTQSSRYLVKRTGEKVFLECVQDMDHENMFWYRQDPGLGLRLIYFSYDVKMKEKGDIPEGYSVSREKKERFSLILESASTNQTSMYLCASSLRDNIAKNIQYFGAGTRLSVL.

This chain links TRBV18 with TRBJ2-3, with TRBD2 matching 9 bases. The CDR3 loop spans 18 amino acids. The V gene end was trimmed by 3 bases and the J gene end by 2 bases; junction bases not matched to a gene: 12. The germline CDR1 and CDR2 sequences are KGHSH and LQKENI. CDR3 in amino acids: CASSPTIVSGGFTDTQYF. The CDR3 coding sequence is TGTGCCAGCTCACCGACTATCGTTAGCGGGGGCTTCACAGATACGCAGTATTTT.

V and J are TRBV19 and TRBJ2-2, with D tentatively TRBD2 (5 bases). V was shortened by 0 bases and J by 6 bases, with 14 bases between the two germline ends. The CDR3 length is 16 residues. Looked up from germline, CDR1 is LNHDA and CDR2 is SQIVND (reference sequence). CDR3 in amino acids: CASSIDGSRRSGELFF. The CDR3 DNA follows: TGTGCCAGTAGTATAGACGGGTCCCGGAGGTCCGGGGAGCTGTTTTTT.

Details on this clone: The same CDR3 arises from other DNA sequences in this sample as well. The V call is TRBV11-2, the J call TRBJ2-2, with 10 positions matching TRBD2. From germline, CDR1 is SGHAT and CDR2 FQNNGV. Trimming removed 4 bases from V and 2 bases from J; junction bases left unmatched: 7. This CDR3 is built from 17 residues. The CDR3 region is CASSSLGLAVNTGELFF. CDR3 DNA sequence: TGTGCCAGCAGCTCCCTTGGACTAGCGGTTAACACCGGGGAGCTGTTTTTT. Full variable domain (missing parts from reference TRBV11-2 and TRBJ2-2): EAGVAQSPRYKIIEKRQSVAFWCNPISGHATLYWYQQILGQGPKLLIQFQNNGVVDDSQLPKDRFSAERLKGVDSTLKIQPAKLEDSAVYLCASSSLGLAVNTGELFFGEGSRLTVL.

The rearrangement joins TRBV28 to TRBJ2-5; 11 bases agree with TRBD1. This CDR3 has 16 amino acids. Trimming removed 5 bases from V and 2 bases from J; junction bases left unmatched: 7. From germline, CDR1 is MDHEN and CDR2 SYDVKM. CDR3 DNA: TGTGCCAGCAGTAGCCTGGGACAGGGGGTGCAAGAGACCCAGTACTTC. Protein sequence: CASSSLGQGVQETQYF.

This clone was counted between two and nine times. This chain links TRBV5-1 with TRBJ1-2, with a weak D call TRBD1 (6 bases). Germline V gives CDR1 SGHRS, CDR2 YFSETQ. The CDR3 consists of 15 residues. V was cut by 5 bases and J by 6 bases, with 20 bases left in between. The CDR3 region is CASSPAEGGTHGYTF. The CDR3 DNA sequence: TGCGCCAGCAGTCCAGCTGAAGGGGGTACCCATGGCTACACCTTC.